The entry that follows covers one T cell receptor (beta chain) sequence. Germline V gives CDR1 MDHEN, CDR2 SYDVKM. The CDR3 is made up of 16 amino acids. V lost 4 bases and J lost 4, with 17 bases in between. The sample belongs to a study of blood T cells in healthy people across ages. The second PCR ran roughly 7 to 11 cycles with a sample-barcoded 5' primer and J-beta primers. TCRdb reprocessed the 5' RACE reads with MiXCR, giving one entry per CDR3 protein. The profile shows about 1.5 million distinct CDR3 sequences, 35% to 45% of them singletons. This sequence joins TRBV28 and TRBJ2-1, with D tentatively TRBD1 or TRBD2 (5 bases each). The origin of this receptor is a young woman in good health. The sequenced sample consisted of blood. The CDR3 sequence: CASSSGRIPGYNEQFF. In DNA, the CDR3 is TGTGCCAGCAGTTCGGGACGGATCCCGGGTTACAATGAGCAGTTCTTC. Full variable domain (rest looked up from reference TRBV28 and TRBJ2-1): DVKVTQSSRYLVKRTGEKVFLECVQDMDHENMFWYRQDPGLGLRLIYFSYDVKMKEKGDIPEGYSVSREKKERFSLILESASTNQTSMYLCASSSGRIPGYNEQFFGPGTRLTVL.